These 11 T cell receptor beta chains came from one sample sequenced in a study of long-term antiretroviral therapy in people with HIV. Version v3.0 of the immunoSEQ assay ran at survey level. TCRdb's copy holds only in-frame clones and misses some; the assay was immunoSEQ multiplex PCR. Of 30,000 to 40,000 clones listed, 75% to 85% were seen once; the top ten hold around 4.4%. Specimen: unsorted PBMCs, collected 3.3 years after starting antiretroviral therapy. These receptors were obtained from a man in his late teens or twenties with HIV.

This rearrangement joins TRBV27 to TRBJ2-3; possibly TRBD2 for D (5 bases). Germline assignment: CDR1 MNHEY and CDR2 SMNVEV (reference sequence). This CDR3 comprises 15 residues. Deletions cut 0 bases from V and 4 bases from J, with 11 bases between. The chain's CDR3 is CASSLSGSGADTQYF. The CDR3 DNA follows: TGTGCCAGCAGTTTATCAGGGAGTGGCGCAGATACGCAGTATTTT.

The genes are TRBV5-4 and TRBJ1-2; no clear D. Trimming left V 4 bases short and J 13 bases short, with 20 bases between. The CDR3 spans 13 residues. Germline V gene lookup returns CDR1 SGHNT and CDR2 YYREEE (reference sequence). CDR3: CASSPVGSESCTF. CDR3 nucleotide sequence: TGTGCCAGCAGCCCGGTCGGGAGTGAGTCCTGCACCTTC.

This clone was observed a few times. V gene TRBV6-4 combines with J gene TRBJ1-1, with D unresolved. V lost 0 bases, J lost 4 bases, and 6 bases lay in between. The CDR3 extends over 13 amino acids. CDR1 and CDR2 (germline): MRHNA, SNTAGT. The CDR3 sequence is CASSDSMGTEAFF. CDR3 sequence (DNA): TGTGCCAGCAGTGACTCGATGGGCACTGAAGCTTTCTTT.

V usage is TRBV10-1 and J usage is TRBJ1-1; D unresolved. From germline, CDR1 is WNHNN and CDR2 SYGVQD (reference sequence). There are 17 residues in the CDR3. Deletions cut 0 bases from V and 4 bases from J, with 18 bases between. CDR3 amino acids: CASSESVTSNRFTEAFF. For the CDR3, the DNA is TGCGCCAGCAGTGAGTCGGTTACCTCGAACCGATTCACTGAAGCTTTCTTT.

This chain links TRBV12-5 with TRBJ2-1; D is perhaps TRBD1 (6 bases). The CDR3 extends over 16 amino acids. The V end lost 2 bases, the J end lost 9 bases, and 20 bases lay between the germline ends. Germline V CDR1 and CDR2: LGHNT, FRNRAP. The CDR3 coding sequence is TGTGCTAGTGGTTTGCCCTACAGGGAAGAGGTAGGTGAGCAGTTCTTC. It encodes CASGLPYREEVGEQFF.

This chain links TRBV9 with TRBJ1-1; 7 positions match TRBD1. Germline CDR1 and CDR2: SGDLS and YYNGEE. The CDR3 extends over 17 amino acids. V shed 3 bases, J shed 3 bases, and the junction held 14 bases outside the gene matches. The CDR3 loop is CASSARPRQGRDTEAFF. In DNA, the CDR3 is TGTGCCAGCAGCGCCCGCCCCCGACAGGGACGGGACACTGAAGCTTTCTTT.

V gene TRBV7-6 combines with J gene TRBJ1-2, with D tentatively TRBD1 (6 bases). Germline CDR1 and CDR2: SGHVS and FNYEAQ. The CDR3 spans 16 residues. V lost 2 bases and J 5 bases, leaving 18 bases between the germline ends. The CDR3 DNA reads TGTGCCAGCAGCTTATCGGGGGCGCGGACGATTTATGGCTACACCTTC. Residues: CASSLSGARTIYGYTF.

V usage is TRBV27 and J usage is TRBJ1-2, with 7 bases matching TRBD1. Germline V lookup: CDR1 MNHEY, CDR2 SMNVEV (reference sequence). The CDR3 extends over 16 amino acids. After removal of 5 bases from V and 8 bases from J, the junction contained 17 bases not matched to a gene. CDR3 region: CASSLFSRDSRIGYTF. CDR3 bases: TGTGCCAGCAGTCTCTTTTCCCGGGACAGTCGAATCGGCTACACCTTC.

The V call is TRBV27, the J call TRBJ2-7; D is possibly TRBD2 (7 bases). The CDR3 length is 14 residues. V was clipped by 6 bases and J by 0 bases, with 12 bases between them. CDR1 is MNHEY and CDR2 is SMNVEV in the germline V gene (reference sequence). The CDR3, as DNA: TGTGCCAGCAGCCCGGGGGGCAGCTCCTACGAGCAGTACTTC. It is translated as CASSPGGSSYEQYF.

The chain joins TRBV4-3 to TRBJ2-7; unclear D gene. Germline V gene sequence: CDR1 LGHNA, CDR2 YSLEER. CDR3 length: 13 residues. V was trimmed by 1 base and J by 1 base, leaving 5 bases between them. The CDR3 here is CASSQGPSYEQYF. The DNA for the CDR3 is TGCGCCAGCAGCCAAGGCCCGTCCTACGAGCAGTACTTC.

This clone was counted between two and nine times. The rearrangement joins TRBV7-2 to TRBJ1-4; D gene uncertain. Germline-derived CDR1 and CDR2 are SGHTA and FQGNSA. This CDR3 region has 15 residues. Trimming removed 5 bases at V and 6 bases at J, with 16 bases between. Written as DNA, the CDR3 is TGTGCCAGCAGCACTTCCTCGGCGCAGCATGAAAAACTGTTTTTT. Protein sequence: CASSTSSAQHEKLFF.